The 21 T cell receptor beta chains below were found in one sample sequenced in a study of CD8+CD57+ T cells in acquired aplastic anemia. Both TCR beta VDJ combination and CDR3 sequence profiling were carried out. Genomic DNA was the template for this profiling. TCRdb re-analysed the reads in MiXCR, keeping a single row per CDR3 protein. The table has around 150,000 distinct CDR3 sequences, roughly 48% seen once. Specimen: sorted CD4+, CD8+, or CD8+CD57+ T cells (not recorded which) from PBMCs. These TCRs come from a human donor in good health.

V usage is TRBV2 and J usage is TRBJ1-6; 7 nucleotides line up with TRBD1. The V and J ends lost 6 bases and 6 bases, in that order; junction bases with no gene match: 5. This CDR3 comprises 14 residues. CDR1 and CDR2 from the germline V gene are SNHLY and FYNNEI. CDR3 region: CASSGGQANSPLHF. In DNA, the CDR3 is TGTGCCAGCAGCGGAGGACAGGCTAATTCACCCCTCCACTTT.

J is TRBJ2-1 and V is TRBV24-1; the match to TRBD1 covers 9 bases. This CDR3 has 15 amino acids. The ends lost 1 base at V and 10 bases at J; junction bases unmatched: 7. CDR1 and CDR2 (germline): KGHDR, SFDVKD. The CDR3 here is CATSDFGTGLYEQFF. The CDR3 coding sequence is TGTGCCACCAGTGATTTTGGGACAGGGCTTTACGAGCAGTTCTTC.

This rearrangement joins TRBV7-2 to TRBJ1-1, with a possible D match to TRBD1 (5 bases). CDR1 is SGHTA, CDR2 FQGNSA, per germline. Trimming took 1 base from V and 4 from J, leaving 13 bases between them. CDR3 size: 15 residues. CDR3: CASSLEGRGGTEAFF. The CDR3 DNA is TGTGCCAGCAGCTTAGAGGGCCGGGGGGGCACTGAAGCTTTCTTT.

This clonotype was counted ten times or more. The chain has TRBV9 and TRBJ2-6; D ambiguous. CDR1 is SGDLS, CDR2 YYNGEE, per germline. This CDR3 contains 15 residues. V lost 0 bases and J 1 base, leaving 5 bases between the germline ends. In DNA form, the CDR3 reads TGTGCCAGCAGCGTAGGAGTATCTGGGGCCAACGTCCTGACTTTC. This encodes CASSVGVSGANVLTF.

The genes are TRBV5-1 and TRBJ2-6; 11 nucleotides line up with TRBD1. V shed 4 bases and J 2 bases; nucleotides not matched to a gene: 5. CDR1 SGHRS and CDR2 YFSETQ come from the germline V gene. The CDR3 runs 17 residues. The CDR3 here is CASSLDRGLAGANVLTF. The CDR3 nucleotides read TGCGCCAGCAGCCTGGACAGGGGGCTGGCTGGGGCCAACGTCCTGACTTTC.

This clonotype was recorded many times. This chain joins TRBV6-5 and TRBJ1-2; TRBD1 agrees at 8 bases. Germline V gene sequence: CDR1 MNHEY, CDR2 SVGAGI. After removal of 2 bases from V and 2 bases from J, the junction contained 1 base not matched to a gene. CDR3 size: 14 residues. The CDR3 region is CASSYRDRNYGYTF. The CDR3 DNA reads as TGTGCCAGCAGTTACCGGGACAGGAACTATGGCTACACCTTC.

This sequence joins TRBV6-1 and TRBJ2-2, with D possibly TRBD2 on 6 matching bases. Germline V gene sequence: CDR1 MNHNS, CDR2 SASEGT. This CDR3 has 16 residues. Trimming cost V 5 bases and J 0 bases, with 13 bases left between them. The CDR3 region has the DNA TGTGCCAGCAGTACGCTAGCGCTCGCGAACACCGGGGAGCTGTTTTTT. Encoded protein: CASSTLALANTGELFF.

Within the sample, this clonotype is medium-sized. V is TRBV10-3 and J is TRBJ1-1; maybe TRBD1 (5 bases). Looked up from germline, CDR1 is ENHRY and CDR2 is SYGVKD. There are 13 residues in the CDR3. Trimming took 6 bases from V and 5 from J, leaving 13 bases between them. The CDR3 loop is CAIRWDSGTEAFF. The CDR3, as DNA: TGTGCCATCAGATGGGACTCTGGAACTGAAGCTTTCTTT.

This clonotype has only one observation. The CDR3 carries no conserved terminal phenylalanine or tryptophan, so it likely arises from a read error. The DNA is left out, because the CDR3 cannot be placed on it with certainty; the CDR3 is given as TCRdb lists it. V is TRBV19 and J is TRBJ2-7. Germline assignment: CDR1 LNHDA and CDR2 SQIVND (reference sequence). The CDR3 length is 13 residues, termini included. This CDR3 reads CASRADKDYEQCL.

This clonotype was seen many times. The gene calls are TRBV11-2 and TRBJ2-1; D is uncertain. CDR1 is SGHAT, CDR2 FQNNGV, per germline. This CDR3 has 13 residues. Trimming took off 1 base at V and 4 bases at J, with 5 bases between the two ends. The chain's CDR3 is CASSLVPYNEQFF. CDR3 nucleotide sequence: TGTGCCAGCAGCTTAGTTCCGTACAATGAGCAGTTCTTC.

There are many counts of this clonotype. The CDR3 DNA reads TGTGCCAGCAGTGGGGACGGGGGCGGAAATGAGCAGTTCTTC. The encoded protein is CASSGDGGGNEQFF. The chain links TRBV6-4 to TRBJ2-1; perhaps D is TRBD1 or TRBD2 (6 bases each). Germline CDR1 and CDR2: MRHNA and SNTAGT. The CDR3 loop spans 14 amino acids. With 4 bases removed from V and 7 bases from J, the gap between germline ends came to 14 bases.

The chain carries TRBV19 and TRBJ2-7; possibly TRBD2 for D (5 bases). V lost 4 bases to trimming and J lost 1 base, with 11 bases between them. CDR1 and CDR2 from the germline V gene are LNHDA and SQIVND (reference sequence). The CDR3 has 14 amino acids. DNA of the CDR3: TGTGCCAGTAGTACTCAACGGGGATCCTACGAGCAGTACTTC. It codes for CASSTQRGSYEQYF.

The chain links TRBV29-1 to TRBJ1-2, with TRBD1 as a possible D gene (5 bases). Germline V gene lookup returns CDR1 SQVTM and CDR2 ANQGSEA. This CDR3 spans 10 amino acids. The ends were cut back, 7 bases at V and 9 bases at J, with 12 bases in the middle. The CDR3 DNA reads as TGCAGCGCCGCCGGGACTAGCTACACCTTC. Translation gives CSAAGTSYTF.

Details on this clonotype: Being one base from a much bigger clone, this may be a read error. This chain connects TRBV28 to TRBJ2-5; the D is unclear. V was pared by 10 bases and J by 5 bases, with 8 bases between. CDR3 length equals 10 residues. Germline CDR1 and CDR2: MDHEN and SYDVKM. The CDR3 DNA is TGTGCCATCAGCCGGGAGACCCAGTACTTC. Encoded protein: CAISRETQYF.

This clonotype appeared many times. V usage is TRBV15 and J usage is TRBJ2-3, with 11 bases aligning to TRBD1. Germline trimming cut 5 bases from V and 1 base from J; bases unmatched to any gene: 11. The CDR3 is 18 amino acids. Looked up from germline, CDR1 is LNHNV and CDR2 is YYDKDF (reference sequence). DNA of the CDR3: TGTGCCACCAGCCGGACAGGGGGCGCGCAGGCCCGCACAGATACGCAGTATTTT. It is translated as CATSRTGGAQARTDTQYF.

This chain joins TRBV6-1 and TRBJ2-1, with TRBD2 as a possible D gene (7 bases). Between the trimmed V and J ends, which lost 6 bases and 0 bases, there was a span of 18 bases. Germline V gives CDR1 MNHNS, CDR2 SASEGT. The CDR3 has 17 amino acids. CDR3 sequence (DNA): TGTGCCAGCAGAGGGGGGGGAGGACTAGTCTCCTACAATGAGCAGTTCTTC. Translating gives CASRGGGGLVSYNEQFF.

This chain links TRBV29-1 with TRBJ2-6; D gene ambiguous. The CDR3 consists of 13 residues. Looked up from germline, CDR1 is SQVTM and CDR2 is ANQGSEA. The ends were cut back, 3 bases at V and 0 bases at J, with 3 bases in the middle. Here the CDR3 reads CSVDYSGANVLTF. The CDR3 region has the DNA TGCAGCGTTGATTACTCTGGGGCCAACGTCCTGACTTTC.

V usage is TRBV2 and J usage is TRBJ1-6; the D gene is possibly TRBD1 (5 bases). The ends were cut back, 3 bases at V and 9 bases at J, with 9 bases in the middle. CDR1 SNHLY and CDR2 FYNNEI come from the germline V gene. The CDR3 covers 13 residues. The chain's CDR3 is CASSDREGSPLHF. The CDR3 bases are TGTGCCAGCAGTGACAGGGAGGGTTCACCCCTCCACTTT.

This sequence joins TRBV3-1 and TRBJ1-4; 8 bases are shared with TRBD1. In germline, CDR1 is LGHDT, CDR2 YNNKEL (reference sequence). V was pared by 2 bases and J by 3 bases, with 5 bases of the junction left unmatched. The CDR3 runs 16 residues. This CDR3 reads CASSQQGAGANEKLFF. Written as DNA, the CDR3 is TGTGCCAGCAGCCAACAGGGGGCAGGAGCTAATGAAAAACTGTTTTTT.

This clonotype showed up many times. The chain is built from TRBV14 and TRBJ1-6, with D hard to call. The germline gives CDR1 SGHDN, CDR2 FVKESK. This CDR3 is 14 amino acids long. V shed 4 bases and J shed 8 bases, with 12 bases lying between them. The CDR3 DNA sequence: TGTGCCAGCAGCCTAAGGAACGGGGATTCACCCCTCCACTTT. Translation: CASSLRNGDSPLHF.

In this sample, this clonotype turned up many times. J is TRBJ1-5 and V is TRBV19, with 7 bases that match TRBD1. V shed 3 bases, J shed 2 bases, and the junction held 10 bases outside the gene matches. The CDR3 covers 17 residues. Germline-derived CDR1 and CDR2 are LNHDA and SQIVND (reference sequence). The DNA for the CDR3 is TGTGCCAGTAGTATTCCCCTGCGACAGGGAGGCAATCAGCCCCAGCATTTT. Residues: CASSIPLRQGGNQPQHF.